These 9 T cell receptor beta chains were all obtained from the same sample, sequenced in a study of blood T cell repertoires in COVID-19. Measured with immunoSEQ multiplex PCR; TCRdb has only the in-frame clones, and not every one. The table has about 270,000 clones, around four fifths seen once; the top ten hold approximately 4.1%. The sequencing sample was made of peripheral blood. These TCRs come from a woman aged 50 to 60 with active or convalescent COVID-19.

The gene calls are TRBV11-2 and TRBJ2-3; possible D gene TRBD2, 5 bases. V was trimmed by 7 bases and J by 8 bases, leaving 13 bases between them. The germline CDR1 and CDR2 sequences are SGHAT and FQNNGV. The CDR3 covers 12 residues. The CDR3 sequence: CASNPPGGTQYF. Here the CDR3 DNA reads TGTGCCAGCAACCCCCCCGGAGGTACGCAGTATTTT.

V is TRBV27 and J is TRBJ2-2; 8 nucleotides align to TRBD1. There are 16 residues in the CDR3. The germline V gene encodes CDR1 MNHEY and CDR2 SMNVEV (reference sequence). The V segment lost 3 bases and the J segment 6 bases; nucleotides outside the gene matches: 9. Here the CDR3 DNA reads TGTGCCAGCAGTTTCGGACAGGGTTCGAGAGCCGGGGAGCTGTTTTTT. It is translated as CASSFGQGSRAGELFF.

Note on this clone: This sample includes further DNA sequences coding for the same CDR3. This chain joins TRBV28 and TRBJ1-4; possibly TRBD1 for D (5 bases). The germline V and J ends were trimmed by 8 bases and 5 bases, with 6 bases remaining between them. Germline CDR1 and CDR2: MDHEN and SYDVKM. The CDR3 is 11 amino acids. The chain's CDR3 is CASGGNEKLFF. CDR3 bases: TGTGCCAGCGGGGGGAATGAAAAACTGTTTTTT.

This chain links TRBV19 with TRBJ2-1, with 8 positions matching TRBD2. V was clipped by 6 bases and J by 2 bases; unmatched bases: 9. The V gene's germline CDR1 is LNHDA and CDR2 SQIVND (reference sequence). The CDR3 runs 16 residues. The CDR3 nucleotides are TGTGCCAGTAGAACAAACACGGGGGGGACCTACAATGAGCAGTTCTTC. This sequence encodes CASRTNTGGTYNEQFF.

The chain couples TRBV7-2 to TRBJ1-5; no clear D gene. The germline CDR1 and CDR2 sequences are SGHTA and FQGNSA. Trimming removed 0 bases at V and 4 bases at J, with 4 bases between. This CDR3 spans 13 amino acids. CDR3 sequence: CASSLARNQPQHF. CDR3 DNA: TGTGCCAGCAGCTTAGCGCGGAATCAGCCCCAGCATTTT.

CDR3 coding DNA: TGCGCCAGCAGCTTGGTTCCGGGTGGCACTGAAGCTTTCTTT. Translating it yields CASSLVPGGTEAFF. The chain employs TRBV5-1 and TRBJ1-1, with D unresolved. CDR1 and CDR2 from the germline V gene are SGHRS and YFSETQ. The V gene lost 0 bases and the J gene lost 4 bases, with 10 bases spanning the gap. The CDR3 is made up of 14 amino acids.

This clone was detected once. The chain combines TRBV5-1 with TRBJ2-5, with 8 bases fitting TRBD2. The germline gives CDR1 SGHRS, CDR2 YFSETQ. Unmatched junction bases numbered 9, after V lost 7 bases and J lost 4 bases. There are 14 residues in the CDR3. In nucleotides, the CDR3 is TGCGCCAGCCGCCTCCCCGCGGGAGGAGAGACCCAGTACTTC. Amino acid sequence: CASRLPAGGETQYF. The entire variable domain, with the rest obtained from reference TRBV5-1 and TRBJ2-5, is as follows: KAGVTQTPRYLIKTRGQQVTLSCSPISGHRSVSWYQQTPGQGLQFLFEYFSETQRNKGNFPGRFSGRQFSNSRSEMNVSTLELGDSALYLCASRLPAGGETQYFGPGTRLLVL.

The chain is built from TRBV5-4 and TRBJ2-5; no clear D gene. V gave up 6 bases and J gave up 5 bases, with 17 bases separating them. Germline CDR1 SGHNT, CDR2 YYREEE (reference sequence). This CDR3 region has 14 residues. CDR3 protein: CASNEAAVEETQYF. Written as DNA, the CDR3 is TGTGCCAGCAATGAGGCGGCGGTTGAGGAGACCCAGTACTTC.

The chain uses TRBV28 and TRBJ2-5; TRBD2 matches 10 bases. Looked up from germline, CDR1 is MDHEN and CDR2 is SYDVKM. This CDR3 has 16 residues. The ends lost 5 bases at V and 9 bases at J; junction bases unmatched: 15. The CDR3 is CASSPPRSSGRRAQYF. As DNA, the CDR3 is TGTGCCAGCAGTCCCCCCAGAAGTAGCGGGAGGCGGGCCCAGTACTTC.